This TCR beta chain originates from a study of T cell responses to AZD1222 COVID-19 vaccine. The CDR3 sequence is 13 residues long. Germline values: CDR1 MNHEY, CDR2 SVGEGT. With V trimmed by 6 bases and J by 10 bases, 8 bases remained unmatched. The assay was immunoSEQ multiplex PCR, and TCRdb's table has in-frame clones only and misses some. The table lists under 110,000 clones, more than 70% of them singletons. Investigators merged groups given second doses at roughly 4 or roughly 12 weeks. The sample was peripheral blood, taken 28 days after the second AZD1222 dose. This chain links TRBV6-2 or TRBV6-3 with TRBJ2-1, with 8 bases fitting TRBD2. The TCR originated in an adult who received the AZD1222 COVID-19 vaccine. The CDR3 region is CASSAGLGYEQFF. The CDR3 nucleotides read TGTGCCAGCAGCGCGGGACTAGGGTACGAGCAGTTCTTC.